In this sample, the clone carrying this TCR beta chain turned up many times. TCRdb called the multiplex PCR reads again in MiXCR, with one record for every CDR3 protein. Of 170,000 or so distinct CDR3 sequences in the sample, around a third were seen once. The sample is drawn from a study of breast tumors, draining lymph nodes, adjacent tissues. J lost 8 bases, V lost 0 bases, and 4 bases had no gene match. This CDR3 region has 15 residues. Germline V gene sequence: CDR1 DFQATT, CDR2 SNEGSKA (reference sequence). Samples came from axillary lymph nodes draining the breast cancer. Sequencing was carried out using axillary lymph node tissue. The receptor was isolated from a female donor with breast cancer. Some clones in this sample may be carry-over from other donors' samples. The chain recombines TRBV20-1 with TRBJ1-6, with 10 bases identical to TRBD1. As DNA, the CDR3 is TGCAGTGCTAGAGATGGCGGGACAGGGGATTCACCCCTCCACTTT. It translates to CSARDGGTGDSPLHF.